This section outlines one T cell receptor beta chain sequence together with its context. Generated by immunoSEQ multiplex PCR, the TCRdb table keeps only in-frame clones and is missing some. Among about 64,000 clones listed, 70% to 90% were seen once. The data belong to a study of technical replicates of blood from several donors. CDR1 SGHRS and CDR2 YFSETQ come from the germline V gene. V lost 3 bases and J lost 4; bases outside the gene matches: 9. The CDR3 loop spans 16 amino acids. Material: PBMCs. This chain joins TRBV5-1 and TRBJ2-1, with 8 bases identical to TRBD1. This receptor was obtained from a human donor in good health. Some clones in this sample may be carry-over from other donors' samples. CDR3 sequence: CASSSQDRGGYNEQFF. CDR3 sequence (DNA): TGCGCCAGCAGCTCGCAAGACAGGGGAGGATACAATGAGCAGTTCTTC.